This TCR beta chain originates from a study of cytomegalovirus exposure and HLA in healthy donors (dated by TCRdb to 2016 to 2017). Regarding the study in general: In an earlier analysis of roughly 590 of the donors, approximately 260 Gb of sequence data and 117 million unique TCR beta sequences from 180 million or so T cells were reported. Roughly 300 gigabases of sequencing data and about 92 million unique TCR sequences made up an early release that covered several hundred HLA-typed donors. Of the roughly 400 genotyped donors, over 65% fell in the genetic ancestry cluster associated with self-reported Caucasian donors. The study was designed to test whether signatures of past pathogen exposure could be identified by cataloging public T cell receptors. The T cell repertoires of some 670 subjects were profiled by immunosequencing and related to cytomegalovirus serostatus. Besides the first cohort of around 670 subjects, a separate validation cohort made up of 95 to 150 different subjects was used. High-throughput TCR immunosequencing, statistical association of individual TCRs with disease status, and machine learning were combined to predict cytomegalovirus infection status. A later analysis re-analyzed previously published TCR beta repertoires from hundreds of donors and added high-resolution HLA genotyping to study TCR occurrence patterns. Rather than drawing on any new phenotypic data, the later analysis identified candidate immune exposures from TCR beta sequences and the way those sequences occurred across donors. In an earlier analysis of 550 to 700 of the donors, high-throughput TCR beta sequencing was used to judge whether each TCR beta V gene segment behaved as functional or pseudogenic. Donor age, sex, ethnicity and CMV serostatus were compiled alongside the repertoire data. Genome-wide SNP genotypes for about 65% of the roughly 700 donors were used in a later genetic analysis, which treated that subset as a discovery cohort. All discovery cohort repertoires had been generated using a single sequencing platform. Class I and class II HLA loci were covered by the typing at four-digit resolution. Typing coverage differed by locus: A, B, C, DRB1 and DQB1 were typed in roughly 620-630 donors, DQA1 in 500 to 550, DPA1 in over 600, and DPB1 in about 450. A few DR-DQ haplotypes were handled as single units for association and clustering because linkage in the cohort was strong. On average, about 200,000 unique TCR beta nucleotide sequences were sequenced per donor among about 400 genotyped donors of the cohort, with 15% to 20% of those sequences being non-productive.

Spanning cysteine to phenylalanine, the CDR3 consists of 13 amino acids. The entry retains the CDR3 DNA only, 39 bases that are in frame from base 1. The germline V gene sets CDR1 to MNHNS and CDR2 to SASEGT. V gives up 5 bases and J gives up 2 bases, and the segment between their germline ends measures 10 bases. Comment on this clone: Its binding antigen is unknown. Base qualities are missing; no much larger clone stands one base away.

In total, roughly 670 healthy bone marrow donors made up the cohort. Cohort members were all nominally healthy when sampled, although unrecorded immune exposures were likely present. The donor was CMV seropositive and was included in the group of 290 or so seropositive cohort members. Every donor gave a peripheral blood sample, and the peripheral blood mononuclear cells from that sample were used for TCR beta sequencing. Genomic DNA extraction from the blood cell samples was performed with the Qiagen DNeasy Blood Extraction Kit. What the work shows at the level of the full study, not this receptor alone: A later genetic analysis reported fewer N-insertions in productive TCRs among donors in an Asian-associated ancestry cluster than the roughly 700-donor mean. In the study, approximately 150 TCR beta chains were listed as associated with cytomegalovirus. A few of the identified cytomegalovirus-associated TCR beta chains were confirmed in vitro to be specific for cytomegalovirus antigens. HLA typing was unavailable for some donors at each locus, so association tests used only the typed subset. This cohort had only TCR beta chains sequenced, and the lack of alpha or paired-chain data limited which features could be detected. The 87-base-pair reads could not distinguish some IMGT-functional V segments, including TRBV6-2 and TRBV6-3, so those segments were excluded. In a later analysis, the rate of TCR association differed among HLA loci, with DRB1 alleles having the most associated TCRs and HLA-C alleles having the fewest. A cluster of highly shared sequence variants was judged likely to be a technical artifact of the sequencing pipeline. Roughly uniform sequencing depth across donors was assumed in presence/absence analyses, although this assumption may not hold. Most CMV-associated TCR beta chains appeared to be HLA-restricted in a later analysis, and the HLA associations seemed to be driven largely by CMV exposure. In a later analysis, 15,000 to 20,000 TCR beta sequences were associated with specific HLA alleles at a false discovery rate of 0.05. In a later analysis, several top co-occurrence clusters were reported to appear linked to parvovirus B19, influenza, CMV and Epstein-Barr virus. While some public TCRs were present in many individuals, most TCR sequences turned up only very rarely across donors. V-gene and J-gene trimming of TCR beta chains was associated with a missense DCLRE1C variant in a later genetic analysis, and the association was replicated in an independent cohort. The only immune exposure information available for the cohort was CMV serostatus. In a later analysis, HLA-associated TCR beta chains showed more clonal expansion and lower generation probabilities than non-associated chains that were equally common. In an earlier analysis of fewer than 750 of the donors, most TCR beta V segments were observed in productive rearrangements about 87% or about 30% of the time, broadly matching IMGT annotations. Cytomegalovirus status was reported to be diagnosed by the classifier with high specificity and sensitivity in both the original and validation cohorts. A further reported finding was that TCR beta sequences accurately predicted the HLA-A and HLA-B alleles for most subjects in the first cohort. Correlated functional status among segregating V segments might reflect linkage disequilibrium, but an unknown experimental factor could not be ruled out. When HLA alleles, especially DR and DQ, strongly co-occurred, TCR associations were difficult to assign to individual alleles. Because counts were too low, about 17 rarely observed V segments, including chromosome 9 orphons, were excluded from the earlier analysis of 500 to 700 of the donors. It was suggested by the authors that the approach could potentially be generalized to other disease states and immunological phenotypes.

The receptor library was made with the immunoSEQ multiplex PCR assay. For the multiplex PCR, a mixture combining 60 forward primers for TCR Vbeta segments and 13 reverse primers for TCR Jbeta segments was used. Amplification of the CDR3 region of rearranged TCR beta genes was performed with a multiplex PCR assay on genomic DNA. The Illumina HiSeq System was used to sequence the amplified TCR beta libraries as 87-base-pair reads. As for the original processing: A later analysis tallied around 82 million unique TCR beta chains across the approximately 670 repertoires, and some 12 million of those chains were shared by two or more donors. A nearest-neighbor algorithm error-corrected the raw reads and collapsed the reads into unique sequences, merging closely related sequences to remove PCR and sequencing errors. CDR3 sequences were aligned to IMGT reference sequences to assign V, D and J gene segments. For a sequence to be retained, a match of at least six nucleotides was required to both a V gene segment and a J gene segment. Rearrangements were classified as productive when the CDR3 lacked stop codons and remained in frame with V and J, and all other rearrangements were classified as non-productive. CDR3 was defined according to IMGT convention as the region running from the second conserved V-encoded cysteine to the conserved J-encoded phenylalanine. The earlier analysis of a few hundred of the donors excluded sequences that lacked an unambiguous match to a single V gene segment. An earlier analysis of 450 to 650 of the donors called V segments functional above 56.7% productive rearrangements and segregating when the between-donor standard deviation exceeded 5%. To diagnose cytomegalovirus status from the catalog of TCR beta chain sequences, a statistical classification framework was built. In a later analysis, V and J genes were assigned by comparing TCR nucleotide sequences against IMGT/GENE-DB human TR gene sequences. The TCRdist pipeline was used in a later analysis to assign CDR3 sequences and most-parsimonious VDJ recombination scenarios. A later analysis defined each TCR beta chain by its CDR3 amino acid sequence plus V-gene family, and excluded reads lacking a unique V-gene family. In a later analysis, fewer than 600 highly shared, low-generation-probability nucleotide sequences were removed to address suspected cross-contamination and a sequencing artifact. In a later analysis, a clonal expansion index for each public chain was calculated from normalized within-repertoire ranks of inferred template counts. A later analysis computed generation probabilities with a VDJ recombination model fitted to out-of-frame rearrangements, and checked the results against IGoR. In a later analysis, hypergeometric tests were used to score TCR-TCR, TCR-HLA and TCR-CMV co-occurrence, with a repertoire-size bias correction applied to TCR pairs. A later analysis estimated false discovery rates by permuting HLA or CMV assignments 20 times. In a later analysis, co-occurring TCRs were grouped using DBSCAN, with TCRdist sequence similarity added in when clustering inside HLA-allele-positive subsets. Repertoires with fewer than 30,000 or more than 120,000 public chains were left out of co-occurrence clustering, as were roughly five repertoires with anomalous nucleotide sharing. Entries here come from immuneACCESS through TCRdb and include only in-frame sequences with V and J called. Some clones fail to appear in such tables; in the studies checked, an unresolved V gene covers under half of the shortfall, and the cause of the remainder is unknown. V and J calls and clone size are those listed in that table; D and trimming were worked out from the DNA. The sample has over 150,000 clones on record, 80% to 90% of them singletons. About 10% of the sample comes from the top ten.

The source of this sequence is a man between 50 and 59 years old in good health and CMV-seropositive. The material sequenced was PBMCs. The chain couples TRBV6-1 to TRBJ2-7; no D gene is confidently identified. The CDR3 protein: CASSITKPYEQYF. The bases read TGTGCCAGCAGTATAACAAAACCCTACGAGCAGTACTTC.